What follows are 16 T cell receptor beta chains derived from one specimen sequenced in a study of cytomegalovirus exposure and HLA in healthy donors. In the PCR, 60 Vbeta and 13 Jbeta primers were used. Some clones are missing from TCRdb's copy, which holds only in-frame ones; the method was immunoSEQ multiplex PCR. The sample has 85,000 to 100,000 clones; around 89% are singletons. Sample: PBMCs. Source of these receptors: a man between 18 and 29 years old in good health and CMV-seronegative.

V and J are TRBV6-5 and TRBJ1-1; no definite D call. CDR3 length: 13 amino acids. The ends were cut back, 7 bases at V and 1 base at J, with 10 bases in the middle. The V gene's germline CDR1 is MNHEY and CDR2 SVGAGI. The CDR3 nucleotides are TGTGCCAGCAATAACGCAGGGAACACTGAAGCTTTCTTT. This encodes CASNNAGNTEAFF.

The chain's CDR3 is CASSSGTGNRLGDQPQHF. The CDR3 nucleotides read TGTGCCAGCAGCTCCGGGACAGGGAACCGCTTAGGGGATCAGCCCCAGCATTTT. The chain has TRBV2 and TRBJ1-5; TRBD1 matches at 9 bases. CDR1 and CDR2 (germline): SNHLY, FYNNEI. The V gene end was trimmed by 6 bases and the J gene end by 5 bases; junction bases not matched to a gene: 17. This CDR3 contains 18 residues.

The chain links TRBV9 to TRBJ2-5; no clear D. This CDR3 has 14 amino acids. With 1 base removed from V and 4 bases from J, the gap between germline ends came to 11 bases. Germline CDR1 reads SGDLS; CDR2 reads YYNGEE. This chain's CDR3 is CASSVSLRVETQYF. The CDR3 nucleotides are TGTGCCAGCAGCGTATCACTGCGAGTAGAGACCCAGTACTTC.

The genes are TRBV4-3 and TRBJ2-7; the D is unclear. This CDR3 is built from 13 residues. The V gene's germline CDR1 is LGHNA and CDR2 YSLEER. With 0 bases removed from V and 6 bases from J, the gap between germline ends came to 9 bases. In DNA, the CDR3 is TGCGCCAGCAGCCAAGAAGCGTCGGGCGAGCAGTACTTC. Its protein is CASSQEASGEQYF.

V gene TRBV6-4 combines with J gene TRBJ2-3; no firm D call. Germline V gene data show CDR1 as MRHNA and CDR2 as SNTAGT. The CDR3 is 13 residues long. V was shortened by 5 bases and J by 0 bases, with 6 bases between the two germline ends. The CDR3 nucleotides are TGTGCCAGCAGTAAGACAAGCACAGATACGCAGTATTTT. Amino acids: CASSKTSTDTQYF.

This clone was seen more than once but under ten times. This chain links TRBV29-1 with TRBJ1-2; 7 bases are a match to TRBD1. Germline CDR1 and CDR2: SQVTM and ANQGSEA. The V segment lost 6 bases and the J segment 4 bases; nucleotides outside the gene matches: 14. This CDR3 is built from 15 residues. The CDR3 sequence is CSVETYDRVGYGYTF. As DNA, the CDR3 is TGCAGCGTAGAGACTTACGACAGGGTTGGCTATGGCTACACCTTC.

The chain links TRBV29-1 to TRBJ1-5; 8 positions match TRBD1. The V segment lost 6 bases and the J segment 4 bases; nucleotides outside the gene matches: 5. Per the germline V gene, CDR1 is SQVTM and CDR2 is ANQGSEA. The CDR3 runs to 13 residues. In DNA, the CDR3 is TGCAGCGTAAGGACAGGGCTAAATCAGCCCCAGCATTTT. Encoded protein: CSVRTGLNQPQHF. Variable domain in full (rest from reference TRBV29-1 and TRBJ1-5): SAVISQKPSRDICQRGTSLTIQCQVDSQVTMMFWYRQQPGQSLTLIATANQGSEATYESGFVIDKFPISRPNLTFSTLTVSNMSPEDSSIYLCSVRTGLNQPQHFGDGTRLSIL.

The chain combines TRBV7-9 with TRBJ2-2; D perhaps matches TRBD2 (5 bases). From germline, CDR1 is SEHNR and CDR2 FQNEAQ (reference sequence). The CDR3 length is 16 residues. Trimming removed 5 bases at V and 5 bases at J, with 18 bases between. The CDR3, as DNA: TGTGCCAGCAGCGCGGGCCAGCAAAAGAGAACCGGGGAGCTGTTTTTT. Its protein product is CASSAGQQKRTGELFF.

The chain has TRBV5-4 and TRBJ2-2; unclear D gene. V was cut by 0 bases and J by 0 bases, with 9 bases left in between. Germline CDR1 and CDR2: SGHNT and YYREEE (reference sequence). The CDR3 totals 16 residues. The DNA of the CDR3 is TGTGCCAGCAGCTTGGCGGCAGGCCCGAACACCGGGGAGCTGTTTTTT. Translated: CASSLAAGPNTGELFF.

CDR3 loop: CASSLTSGGPYNEQFF. CDR3 bases: TGTGCCAGCAGTTTGACTAGCGGAGGCCCCTACAATGAGCAGTTCTTC. The gene calls are TRBV6-5 and TRBJ2-1; the match to TRBD2 covers 9 bases. There are 16 residues in the CDR3. J gave up 2 bases and V 4 bases, and 6 bases lay outside the gene matches. CDR1 is MNHEY and CDR2 is SVGAGI in the germline V gene.

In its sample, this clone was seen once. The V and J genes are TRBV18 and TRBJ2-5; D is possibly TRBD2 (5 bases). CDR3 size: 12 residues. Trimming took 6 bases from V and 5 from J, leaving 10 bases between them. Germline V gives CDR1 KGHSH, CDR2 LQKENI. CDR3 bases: TGTGCCAGCTCGGAGGTATGGGAGACCCAGTACTTC. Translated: CASSEVWETQYF.

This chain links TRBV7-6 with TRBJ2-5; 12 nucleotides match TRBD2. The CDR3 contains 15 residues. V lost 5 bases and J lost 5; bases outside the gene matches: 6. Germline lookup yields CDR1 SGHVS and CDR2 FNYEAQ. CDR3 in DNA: TGTGCCAGCAGCCCAACTAGCGGGAGGAGGGAGACCCAGTACTTC. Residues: CASSPTSGRRETQYF.

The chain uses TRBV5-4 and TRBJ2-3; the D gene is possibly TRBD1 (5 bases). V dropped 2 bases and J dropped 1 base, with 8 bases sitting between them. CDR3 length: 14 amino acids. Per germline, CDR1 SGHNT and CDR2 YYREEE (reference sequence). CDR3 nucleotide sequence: TGTGCCAGCAGCTTAGGGGCTGGCACAGATACGCAGTATTTT. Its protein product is CASSLGAGTDTQYF.

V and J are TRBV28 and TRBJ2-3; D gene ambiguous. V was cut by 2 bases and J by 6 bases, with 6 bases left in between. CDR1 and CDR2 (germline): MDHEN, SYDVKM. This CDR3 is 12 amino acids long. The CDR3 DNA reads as TGTGCCAGCAGTTTACTGGCCGATACGCAGTATTTT. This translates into CASSLLADTQYF.

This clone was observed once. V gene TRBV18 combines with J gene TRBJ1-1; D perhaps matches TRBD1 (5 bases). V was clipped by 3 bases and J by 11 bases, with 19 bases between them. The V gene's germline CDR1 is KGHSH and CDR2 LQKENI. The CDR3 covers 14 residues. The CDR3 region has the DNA TGTGCCAGCTCACCTACAGGCGTCCAGTCTCATGCTTTCTTT. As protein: CASSPTGVQSHAFF. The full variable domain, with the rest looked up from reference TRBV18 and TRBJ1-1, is NAGVMQNPRHLVRRRGQEARLRCSPMKGHSHVYWYRQLPEEGLKFMVYLQKENIIDESGMPKERFSAEFPKEGPSILRIQQVVRGDSAAYFCASSPTGVQSHAFFGQGTRLTVV.

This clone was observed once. CDR3 sequence reads: CASSLTPRRVLYF. Here the CDR3 DNA reads TGTGCCAGCAGTTTAACTCCTAGACGGGTGTTGTACTTC. This chain joins TRBV28 and TRBJ2-7; the D is unclear. The CDR3 consists of 13 residues. Germline V gives CDR1 MDHEN, CDR2 SYDVKM. V was cut by 2 bases and J by 12 bases, with 17 bases left in between.